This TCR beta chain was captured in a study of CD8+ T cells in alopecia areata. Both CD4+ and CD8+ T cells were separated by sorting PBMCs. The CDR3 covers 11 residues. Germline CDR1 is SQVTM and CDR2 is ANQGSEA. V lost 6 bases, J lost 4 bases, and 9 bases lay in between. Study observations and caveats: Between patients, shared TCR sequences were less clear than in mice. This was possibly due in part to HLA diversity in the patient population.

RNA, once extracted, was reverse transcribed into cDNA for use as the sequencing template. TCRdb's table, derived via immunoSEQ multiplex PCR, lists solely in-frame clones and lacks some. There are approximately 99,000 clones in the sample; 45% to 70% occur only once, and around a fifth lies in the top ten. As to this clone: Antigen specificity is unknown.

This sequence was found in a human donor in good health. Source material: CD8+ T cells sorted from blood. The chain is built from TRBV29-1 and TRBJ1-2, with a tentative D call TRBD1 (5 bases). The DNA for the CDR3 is TGCAGCGTCGGGGCCAGCTATGGCTACACCTTC. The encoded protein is CSVGASYGYTF.